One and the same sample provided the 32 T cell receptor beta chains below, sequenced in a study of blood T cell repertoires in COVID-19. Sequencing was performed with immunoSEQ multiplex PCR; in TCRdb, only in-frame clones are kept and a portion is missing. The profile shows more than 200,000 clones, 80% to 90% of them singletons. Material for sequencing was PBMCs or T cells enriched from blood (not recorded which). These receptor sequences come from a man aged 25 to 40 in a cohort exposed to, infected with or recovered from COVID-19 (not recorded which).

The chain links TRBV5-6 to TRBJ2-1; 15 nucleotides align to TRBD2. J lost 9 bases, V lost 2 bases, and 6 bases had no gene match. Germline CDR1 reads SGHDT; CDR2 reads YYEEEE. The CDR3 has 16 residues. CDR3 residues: CASSLGLAGGGGEQFF. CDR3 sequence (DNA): TGTGCCAGCAGCTTAGGACTAGCGGGAGGGGGAGGTGAGCAGTTCTTC.

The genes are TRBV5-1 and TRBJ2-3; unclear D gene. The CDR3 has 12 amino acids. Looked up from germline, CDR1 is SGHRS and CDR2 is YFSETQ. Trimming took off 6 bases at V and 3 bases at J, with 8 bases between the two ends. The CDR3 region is CASTGITDTQYF. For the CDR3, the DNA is TGCGCCAGCACAGGTATTACAGATACGCAGTATTTT.

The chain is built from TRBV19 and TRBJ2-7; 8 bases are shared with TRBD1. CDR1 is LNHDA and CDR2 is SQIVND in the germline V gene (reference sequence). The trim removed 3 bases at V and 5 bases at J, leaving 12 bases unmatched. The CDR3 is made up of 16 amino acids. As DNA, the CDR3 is TGTGCCAGTAGTATCGGACAGGGACGAGCGAGGAACGAGCAGTACTTC. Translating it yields CASSIGQGRARNEQYF.

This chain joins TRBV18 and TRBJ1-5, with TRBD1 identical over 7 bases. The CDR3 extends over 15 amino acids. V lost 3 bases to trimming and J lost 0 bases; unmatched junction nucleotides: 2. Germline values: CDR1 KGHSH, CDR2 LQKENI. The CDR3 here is CASSPTGNSNQPQHF. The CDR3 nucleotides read TGTGCCAGCTCACCGACAGGGAATAGCAATCAGCCCCAGCATTTT. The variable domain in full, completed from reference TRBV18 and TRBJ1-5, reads NAGVMQNPRHLVRRRGQEARLRCSPMKGHSHVYWYRQLPEEGLKFMVYLQKENIIDESGMPKERFSAEFPKEGPSILRIQQVVRGDSAAYFCASSPTGNSNQPQHFGDGTRLSIL.

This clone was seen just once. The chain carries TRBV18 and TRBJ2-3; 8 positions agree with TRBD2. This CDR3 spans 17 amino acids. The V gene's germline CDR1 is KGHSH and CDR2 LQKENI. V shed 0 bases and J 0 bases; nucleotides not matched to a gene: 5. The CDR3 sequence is CASSPPTGGASTDTQYF. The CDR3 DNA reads TGTGCCAGCTCACCACCCACCGGGGGGGCTAGCACAGATACGCAGTATTTT.

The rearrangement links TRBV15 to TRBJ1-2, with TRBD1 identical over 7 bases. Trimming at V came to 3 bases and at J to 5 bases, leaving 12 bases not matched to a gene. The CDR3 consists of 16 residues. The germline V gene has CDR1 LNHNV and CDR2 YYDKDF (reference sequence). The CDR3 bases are TGTGCCACCAGCAGGGGGGCAGGGGGATCGGGTTATGGCTACACCTTC. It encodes CATSRGAGGSGYGYTF.

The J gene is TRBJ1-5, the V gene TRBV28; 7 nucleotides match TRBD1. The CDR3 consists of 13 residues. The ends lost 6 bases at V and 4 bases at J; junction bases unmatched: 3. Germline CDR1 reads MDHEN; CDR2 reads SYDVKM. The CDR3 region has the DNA TGTGCCAGCAGATTACAGGGGAATCAGCCCCAGCATTTT. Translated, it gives CASRLQGNQPQHF.

As DNA, the CDR3 is TGTGCCAGCAGTGTGACAGGGGTTTCCTCTTCCTTAGCGTTAGCGTGGGGTAGGGACAATGAGCAGTTCTTC. This translates into CASSVTGVSSSLALAWGRDNEQFF. This chain connects TRBV2 to TRBJ2-1; TRBD1 aligns across 8 bases. V lost 4 bases to trimming and J lost 5 bases; unmatched junction nucleotides: 34. The germline CDR1 and CDR2 sequences are SNHLY and FYNNEI. The CDR3 extends over 24 amino acids.

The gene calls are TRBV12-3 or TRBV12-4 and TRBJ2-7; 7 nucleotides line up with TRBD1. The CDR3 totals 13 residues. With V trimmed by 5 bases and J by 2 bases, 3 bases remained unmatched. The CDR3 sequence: CASSLQGPYEQYF. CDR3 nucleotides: TGTGCCAGCAGTCTACAGGGGCCCTACGAGCAGTACTTC.

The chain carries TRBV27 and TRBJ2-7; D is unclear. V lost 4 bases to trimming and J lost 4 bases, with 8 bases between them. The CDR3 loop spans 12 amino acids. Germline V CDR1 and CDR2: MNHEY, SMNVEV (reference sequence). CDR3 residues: CASSSQHYEQYF. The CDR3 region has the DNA TGTGCCAGCAGTTCACAACATTACGAGCAGTACTTC.

The CDR3 DNA sequence: TGTGCCAGCTCAGCACGGGACTCCACGTACTTC. This encodes CASSARDSTYF. This chain connects TRBV18 to TRBJ2-7, with D possibly TRBD2 on 6 matching bases. The CDR3 has 11 amino acids. Between the trimmed V and J ends, which lost 5 bases and 12 bases, there was a span of 14 bases. Germline CDR1 is KGHSH and CDR2 is LQKENI.

DNA for the CDR3: TGTGCCAGCTCGCTGAGCGGGAGGGGTAACAATGAGCAGTTCTTC. It yields the protein CASSLSGRGNNEQFF. V usage is TRBV18 and J usage is TRBJ2-1; 10 bases align to TRBD2. The CDR3 runs 15 residues. After removal of 6 bases from V and 5 bases from J, the junction contained 7 bases not matched to a gene. CDR1 is KGHSH, CDR2 LQKENI, per germline.

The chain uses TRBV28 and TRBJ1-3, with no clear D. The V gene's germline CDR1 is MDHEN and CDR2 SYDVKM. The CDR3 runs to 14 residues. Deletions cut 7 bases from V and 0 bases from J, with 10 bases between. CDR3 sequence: CASIEGHSGNTIYF. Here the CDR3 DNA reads TGTGCCAGCATTGAGGGCCACTCTGGAAACACCATATATTTT.

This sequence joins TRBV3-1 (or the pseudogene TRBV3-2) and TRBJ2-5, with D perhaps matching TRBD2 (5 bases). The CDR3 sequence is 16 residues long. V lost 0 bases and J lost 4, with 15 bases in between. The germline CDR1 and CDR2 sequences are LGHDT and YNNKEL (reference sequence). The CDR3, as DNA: TGTGCCAGCAGCCAAGATGGGAGCGGCCCCGGAGAGACCCAGTACTTC. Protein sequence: CASSQDGSGPGETQYF.

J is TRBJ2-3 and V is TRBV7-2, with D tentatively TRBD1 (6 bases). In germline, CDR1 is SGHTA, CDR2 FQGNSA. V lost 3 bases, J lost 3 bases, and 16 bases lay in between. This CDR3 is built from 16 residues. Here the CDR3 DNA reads TGTGCCAGCAGCTTCGCAGGGGAAAGGGTAACAGATACGCAGTATTTT. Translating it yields CASSFAGERVTDTQYF.

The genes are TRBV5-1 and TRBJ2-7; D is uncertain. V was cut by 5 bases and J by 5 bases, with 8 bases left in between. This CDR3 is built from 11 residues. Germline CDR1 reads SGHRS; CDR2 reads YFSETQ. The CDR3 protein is CASRSSHEQYF. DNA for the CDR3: TGCGCCAGCAGAAGTAGTCACGAGCAGTACTTC.

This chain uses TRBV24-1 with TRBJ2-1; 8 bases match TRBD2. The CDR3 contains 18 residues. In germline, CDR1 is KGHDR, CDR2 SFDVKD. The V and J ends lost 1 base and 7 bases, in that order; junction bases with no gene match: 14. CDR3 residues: CATSDFQIRPGGGNEQFF. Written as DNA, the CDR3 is TGTGCCACCAGTGATTTCCAAATCAGGCCCGGGGGGGGGAATGAGCAGTTCTTC.

DNA of the CDR3: TGTGCCAGCAGCCAAGGGACTCACGAGCAGTACTTC. The encoded protein is CASSQGTHEQYF. The V gene is TRBV3-1 (or the pseudogene TRBV3-2), the J gene TRBJ2-7; tentative D call: TRBD2 (5 bases). Trimming left V 1 base short and J 5 bases short, with 6 bases between. The germline CDR1 and CDR2 sequences are LGHDT and YNNKEL (reference sequence). This CDR3 contains 12 residues.

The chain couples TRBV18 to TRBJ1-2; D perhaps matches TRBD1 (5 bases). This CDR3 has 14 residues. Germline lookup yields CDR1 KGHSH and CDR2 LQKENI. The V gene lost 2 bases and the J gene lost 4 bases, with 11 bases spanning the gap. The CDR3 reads CASSPGATSYGYTF. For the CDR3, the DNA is TGTGCCAGCTCACCAGGGGCCACCTCCTATGGCTACACCTTC.

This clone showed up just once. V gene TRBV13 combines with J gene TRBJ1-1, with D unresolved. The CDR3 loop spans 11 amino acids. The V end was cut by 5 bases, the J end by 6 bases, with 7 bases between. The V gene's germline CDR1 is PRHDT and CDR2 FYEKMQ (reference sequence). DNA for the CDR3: TGTGCCAGCAGCGTGCGAGCTGAAGCTTTCTTT. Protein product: CASSVRAEAFF.

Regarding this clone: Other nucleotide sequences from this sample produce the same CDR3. CDR3 DNA sequence: TGCGCCAGCAGCTTGGGACAGGGCTACACTGAAGCTTTCTTT. It translates to CASSLGQGYTEAFF. The chain couples TRBV5-1 to TRBJ1-1; TRBD1 agrees at 7 bases. V lost 0 bases and J lost 3; bases outside the gene matches: 2. The germline V gene encodes CDR1 SGHRS and CDR2 YFSETQ. This CDR3 contains 14 residues.

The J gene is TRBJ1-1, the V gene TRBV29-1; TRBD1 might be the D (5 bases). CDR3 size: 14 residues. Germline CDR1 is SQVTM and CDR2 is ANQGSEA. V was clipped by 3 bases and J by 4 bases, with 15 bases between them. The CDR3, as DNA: TGCAGCGTTGATGGTAGGGGCACGGGCACTGAAGCTTTCTTT. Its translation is CSVDGRGTGTEAFF.

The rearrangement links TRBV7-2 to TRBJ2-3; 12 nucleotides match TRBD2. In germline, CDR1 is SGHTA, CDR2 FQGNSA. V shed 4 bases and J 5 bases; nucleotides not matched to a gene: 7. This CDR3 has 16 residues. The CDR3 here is CASSSRLAGVGDTQYF. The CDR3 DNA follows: TGTGCCAGCAGCTCAAGACTAGCGGGAGTTGGAGATACGCAGTATTTT.

CDR3 nucleotide sequence: TGCGCCAGCAGCAACCAGGTTGAAGCTTTCTTT. This codes for CASSNQVEAFF. This rearrangement joins TRBV5-1 to TRBJ1-1; unclear D gene. The germline V gene has CDR1 SGHRS and CDR2 YFSETQ. Trimming took 4 bases from V and 7 from J, leaving 8 bases between them. This CDR3 is built from 11 residues.

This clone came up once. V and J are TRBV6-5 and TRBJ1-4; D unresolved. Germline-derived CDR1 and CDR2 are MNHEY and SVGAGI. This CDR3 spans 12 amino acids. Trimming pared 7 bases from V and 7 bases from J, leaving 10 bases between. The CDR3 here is CASTGRGEKLFF. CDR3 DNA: TGTGCCAGCACTGGGCGGGGTGAAAAACTGTTTTTT.

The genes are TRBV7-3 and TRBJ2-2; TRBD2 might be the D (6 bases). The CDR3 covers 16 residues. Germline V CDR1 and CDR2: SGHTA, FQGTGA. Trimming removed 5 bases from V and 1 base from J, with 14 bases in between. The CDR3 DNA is TGTGCCAGCAGCCCTTCCGGGAGCGGGAACACCGGGGAGCTGTTTTTT. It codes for CASSPSGSGNTGELFF.

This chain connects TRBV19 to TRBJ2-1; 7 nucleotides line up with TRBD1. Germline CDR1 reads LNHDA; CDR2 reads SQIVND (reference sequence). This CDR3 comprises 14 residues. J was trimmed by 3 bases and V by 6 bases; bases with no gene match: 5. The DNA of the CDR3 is TGTGCCAGTAGAAAATCAGGGGGCTACAATGAGCAGTTCTTC. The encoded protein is CASRKSGGYNEQFF. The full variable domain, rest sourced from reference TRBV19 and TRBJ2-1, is DGGITQSPKYLFRKEGQNVTLSCEQNLNHDAMYWYRQDPGQGLRLIYYSQIVNDFQKGDIAEGYSVSREKKESFPLTVTSAQKNPTAFYLCASRKSGGYNEQFFGPGTRLTVL.

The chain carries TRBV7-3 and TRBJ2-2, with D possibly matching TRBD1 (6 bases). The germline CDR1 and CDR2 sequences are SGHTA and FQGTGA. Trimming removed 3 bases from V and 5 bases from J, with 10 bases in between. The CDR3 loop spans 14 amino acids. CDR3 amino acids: CASSLGASTGELFF. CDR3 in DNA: TGTGCCAGCAGCTTGGGGGCCTCGACCGGGGAGCTGTTTTTT.

The CDR3 is CASSLARQYTGANVLTF. The CDR3 bases are TGCGCCAGCAGCTTGGCCCGTCAGTACACTGGGGCCAACGTCCTGACTTTC. This chain joins TRBV5-1 and TRBJ2-6; no clear D gene. The CDR3 length is 17 residues. The V and J ends lost 0 bases and 2 bases respectively, with 12 bases between them. CDR1 is SGHRS, CDR2 YFSETQ, per germline.

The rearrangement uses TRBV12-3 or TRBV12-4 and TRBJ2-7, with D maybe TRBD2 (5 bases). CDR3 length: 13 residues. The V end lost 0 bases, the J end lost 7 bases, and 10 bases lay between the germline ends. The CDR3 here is CASSLAGAREQYF. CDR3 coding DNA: TGTGCCAGCAGTTTAGCGGGAGCTAGAGAGCAGTACTTC.

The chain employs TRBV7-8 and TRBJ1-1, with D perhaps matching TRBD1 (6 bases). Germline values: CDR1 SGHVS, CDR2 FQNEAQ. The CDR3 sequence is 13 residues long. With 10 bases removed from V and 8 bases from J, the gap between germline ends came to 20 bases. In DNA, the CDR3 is TGTGCCAACCAAGATTTAGACAGGACGGAAGCTTTCTTT. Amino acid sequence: CANQDLDRTEAFF.

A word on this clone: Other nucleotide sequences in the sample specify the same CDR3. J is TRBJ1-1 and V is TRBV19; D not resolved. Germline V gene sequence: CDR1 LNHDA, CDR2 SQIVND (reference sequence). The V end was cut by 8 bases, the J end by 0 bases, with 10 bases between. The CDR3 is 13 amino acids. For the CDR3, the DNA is TGTGCCAGTGGCGGAAGTCTGAACACTGAAGCTTTCTTT. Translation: CASGGSLNTEAFF.